These 30 T cell receptor beta chains share one sample of origin, sequenced in a study of shared clonotypes between healthy human individuals. The protocol was immunoSEQ multiplex PCR, while the TCRdb copy is restricted to in-frame clones and leaves out a portion. The table shows approximately 2.4 million clones, with approximately 96% occurring only once. Sequencing input: naive CD4+ T cells sorted from blood. Subset meaning: CD45RA+ positively selected. Every receptor here comes from a man aged 18 to 29 in good health.

CDR3: CASSQDLPTNQPQHF. In DNA form, the CDR3 reads TGCGCCAGCAGCCAAGATTTACCGACAAATCAGCCCCAGCATTTT. The chain carries TRBV4-1 and TRBJ1-5; D gene ambiguous. Trimming pared 0 bases from V and 4 bases from J, leaving 10 bases between. Germline V gives CDR1 MGHRA, CDR2 YSYEKL. The CDR3 has 15 residues.

V usage is TRBV18 and J usage is TRBJ1-6; the D is unclear. This CDR3 is 17 amino acids long. The ends were cut back, 1 base at V and 0 bases at J, with 10 bases in the middle. Germline CDR1 KGHSH, CDR2 LQKENI. This CDR3 reads CASSPQSPSSYNSPLHF. CDR3 DNA sequence: TGTGCCAGCTCACCACAGTCTCCCAGCTCCTATAATTCACCCCTCCACTTT.

V usage is TRBV4-1 and J usage is TRBJ1-6; TRBD1 agrees at 11 bases. Germline V gene data show CDR1 as MGHRA and CDR2 as YSYEKL. The V segment lost 5 bases and the J segment 7 bases; nucleotides outside the gene matches: 13. The CDR3 sequence is 18 residues long. The CDR3 region is CASSSPPGTGGPNSPLHF. The CDR3 DNA follows: TGCGCCAGCAGCAGTCCTCCCGGGACAGGGGGACCCAATTCACCCCTCCACTTT.

The chain has TRBV6-1 and TRBJ2-3, with D perhaps matching TRBD1 or TRBD2 (6 bases each). The germline CDR1 and CDR2 sequences are MNHNS and SASEGT. The CDR3 consists of 14 residues. The germline V and J ends were trimmed by 7 bases and 4 bases, with 15 bases remaining between them. The CDR3 reads CASTPGAGPDTQYF. CDR3 nucleotides: TGTGCCAGCACCCCGGGGGCTGGTCCAGATACGCAGTATTTT.

The rearrangement uses TRBV30 and TRBJ2-5; perhaps TRBD1 as D (6 bases). There are 12 residues in the CDR3. Germline V gene data show CDR1 as GTSNPN and CDR2 as SVGIG (reference sequence). Trimming cost V 4 bases and J 5 bases, with 11 bases left between them. The CDR3 region has the DNA TGTGCCTGGAAACAGGGATGGGAGACCCAGTACTTC. Protein: CAWKQGWETQYF.

The rearrangement joins TRBV25-1 to TRBJ1-2; no clear D. Per the germline V gene, CDR1 is MGHDK and CDR2 is SYGVNS. The CDR3 contains 13 residues. Trimming removed 3 bases at V and 5 bases at J, with 10 bases between. Written as DNA, the CDR3 is TGTGCCAGCAGTGAGAGCTCCTTTTATGGCTACACCTTC. Encoded protein: CASSESSFYGYTF.

The rearrangement links TRBV5-4 to TRBJ2-1, with a weak D call TRBD2 (7 bases). Germline V gene sequence: CDR1 SGHNT, CDR2 YYREEE (reference sequence). The CDR3 contains 16 residues. With 4 bases removed from V and 1 base from J, the gap between germline ends came to 15 bases. The CDR3 here is CASSPAGALSYNEQFF. The CDR3 DNA reads TGTGCCAGCAGCCCGGCGGGGGCTCTTTCCTACAATGAGCAGTTCTTC. The variable domain in full, with the rest retrieved from reference TRBV5-4 and TRBJ2-1, is ETGVTQSPTHLIKTRGQQVTLRCSSQSGHNTVSWYQQALGQGPQFIFQYYREEENGRGNFPPRFSGLQFPNYSSELNVNALELDDSALYLCASSPAGALSYNEQFFGPGTRLTVL.

This sequence joins TRBV29-1 and TRBJ2-7; D is unresolved. CDR3 length: 11 amino acids. Germline V CDR1 and CDR2: SQVTM, ANQGSEA. The V end lost 6 bases, the J end lost 0 bases, and 6 bases lay between the germline ends. CDR3 in amino acids: CSVLLSYEQYF. In DNA, the CDR3 is TGCAGCGTCCTCCTCTCCTACGAGCAGTACTTC.

This clone was observed once. The V call is TRBV5-1, the J call TRBJ1-2; possibly TRBD1 for D (5 bases). Per the germline V gene, CDR1 is SGHRS and CDR2 is YFSETQ. Trimming took 0 bases from V and 9 from J, leaving 21 bases between them. The CDR3 spans 16 residues. CDR3 in DNA: TGCGCCAGCAGCTTGGGGGGGACGAGGGAGGAAAGAAGCTACACCTTC. Protein product: CASSLGGTREERSYTF.

The V call is TRBV5-1, the J call TRBJ1-6; D call uncertain. Trimming left V 4 bases short and J 4 bases short, with 12 bases between. This CDR3 has 15 residues. CDR1 is SGHRS, CDR2 YFSETQ, per germline. The CDR3 is CASSQEGSYNSPLHF. DNA of the CDR3: TGCGCCAGCAGCCAGGAAGGGTCATATAATTCACCCCTCCACTTT.

This chain uses TRBV11-1 with TRBJ1-1; tentatively, D is TRBD1 (5 bases). The V end lost 1 base, the J end lost 4 bases, and 10 bases lay between the germline ends. This CDR3 region has 14 residues. Germline V gene lookup returns CDR1 SGHAT and CDR2 FQDESV (reference sequence). The CDR3, as DNA: TGTGCCAGCAGCTTAGGGGGCCTTAGCACTGAAGCTTTCTTT. This translates into CASSLGGLSTEAFF.

V and J are TRBV27 and TRBJ1-5, with D tentatively TRBD1 (6 bases). The CDR3 is made up of 15 amino acids. Trimming took 7 bases from V and 0 from J, leaving 13 bases between them. CDR1 is MNHEY and CDR2 is SMNVEV in the germline V gene (reference sequence). The CDR3 sequence is CASKRDTLSNQPQHF. The CDR3, as DNA: TGTGCCAGCAAGAGGGACACCCTTAGCAATCAGCCCCAGCATTTT.

This clone was picked up one time. The rearrangement links TRBV7-9 to TRBJ2-3, with 8 bases aligning to TRBD1. CDR3 length: 15 residues. The V segment lost 4 bases and the J segment 2 bases; nucleotides outside the gene matches: 5. Germline assignment: CDR1 SEHNR and CDR2 FQNEAQ (reference sequence). The CDR3 is CASSSGTGPTDTQYF. CDR3 nucleotide sequence: TGTGCCAGCAGCTCTGGGACAGGACCCACAGATACGCAGTATTTT.

V and J are TRBV5-1 and TRBJ2-2, with D uncertain. The germline CDR1 and CDR2 sequences are SGHRS and YFSETQ. Trimming shortened V by 4 bases and J by 5 bases, and 9 bases separated the two germline ends. The CDR3 is 13 amino acids. This CDR3 is CASSPGVTGELFF. The CDR3 DNA is TGCGCCAGCAGCCCGGGTGTGACCGGGGAGCTGTTTTTT. Full variable domain (outside the CDR3, taken from reference TRBV5-1 and TRBJ2-2): KAGVTQTPRYLIKTRGQQVTLSCSPISGHRSVSWYQQTPGQGLQFLFEYFSETQRNKGNFPGRFSGRQFSNSRSEMNVSTLELGDSALYLCASSPGVTGELFFGEGSRLTVL.

J is TRBJ1-5 and V is TRBV30; 8 bases are a match to TRBD1. The CDR3 is made up of 13 amino acids. Germline trimming cut 5 bases from V and 5 bases from J; bases unmatched to any gene: 5. The germline V gene has CDR1 GTSNPN and CDR2 SVGIG (reference sequence). In DNA, the CDR3 is TGTGCCTGGGCCGACAGGGGCCATCAGCCCCAGCATTTT. Translating it yields CAWADRGHQPQHF.

With regard to this clone: Other DNA sequences of this sample code for an identical CDR3. V is TRBV9 and J is TRBJ2-7, with a possible D match to TRBD1 (6 bases). Germline V gene data show CDR1 as SGDLS and CDR2 as YYNGEE. The CDR3 is made up of 14 amino acids. V was shortened by 0 bases and J by 3 bases, with 10 bases between the two germline ends. The CDR3 DNA is TGTGCCAGCAGCGTAGAACAGGGCGGCTACGAGCAGTACTTC. Encoded protein: CASSVEQGGYEQYF. Full variable domain (missing parts from reference TRBV9 and TRBJ2-7): DSGVTQTPKHLITATGQRVTLRCSPRSGDLSVYWYQQSLDQGLQFLIQYYNGEERAKGNILERFSAQQFPDLHSELNLSSLELGDSALYFCASSVEQGGYEQYFGPGTRLTVT.

The genes are TRBV6-5 and TRBJ2-7; 8 bases are shared with TRBD1. CDR1 is MNHEY and CDR2 is SVGAGI in the germline V gene. The J segment lost 1 base and the V segment lost 6 bases, leaving 8 bases of the junction unmatched. The CDR3 runs 15 residues. This CDR3 is CASSPGQGLSYEQYF. The DNA of the CDR3 is TGTGCCAGCAGCCCCGGACAGGGTTTATCCTACGAGCAGTACTTC.

About this clone itself: The sample holds other DNA sequences that translate to the same CDR3. The CDR3, as DNA: TGCGCCAGCAGCTTTCGGGACACTGAGCAGTTCTTC. This sequence encodes CASSFRDTEQFF. The chain links TRBV5-1 to TRBJ2-1, with D perhaps matching TRBD1 (6 bases). Per the germline V gene, CDR1 is SGHRS and CDR2 is YFSETQ. Trimming left V 2 bases short and J 9 bases short, with 9 bases between. CDR3 length equals 12 residues.

This rearrangement joins TRBV11-2 to TRBJ2-7, with 8 bases identical to TRBD1. Germline-derived CDR1 and CDR2 are SGHAT and FQNNGV. V lost 5 bases, J lost 7 bases, and 13 bases stayed unmatched. This CDR3 is 15 amino acids long. The CDR3 sequence is CASSPRDRRSWEQYF. The CDR3 nucleotides read TGTGCCAGCAGCCCACGGGACAGGAGGAGTTGGGAGCAGTACTTC.

The chain links TRBV6-1 to TRBJ2-6; D remains unclear. Trimming stripped 1 base from V and 1 base from J, with 11 bases between. Per the germline V gene, CDR1 is MNHNS and CDR2 is SASEGT. CDR3 length: 17 residues. The CDR3 DNA sequence: TGTGCCAGCAGTGAAGTTGTAGTGGGTTCTGGGGCCAACGTCCTGACTTTC. Protein sequence: CASSEVVVGSGANVLTF.

This chain links TRBV11-2 with TRBJ1-1; D is ambiguous. The germline gives CDR1 SGHAT, CDR2 FQNNGV. This CDR3 is 14 amino acids long. The V end was cut by 2 bases, the J end by 2 bases, with 9 bases between. CDR3 bases: TGTGCCAGCAGCTTAAGTCAGCCTAACACTGAAGCTTTCTTT. Protein: CASSLSQPNTEAFF.

The V and J genes are TRBV6-6 and TRBJ2-3, with 13 bases lining up with TRBD2. Germline V lookup: CDR1 MNHNY, CDR2 SVGAGI (reference sequence). The CDR3 consists of 15 residues. V was clipped by 5 bases and J by 4 bases; unmatched bases: 3. The chain's CDR3 is CASSGGLAGPDTQYF. As DNA, the CDR3 is TGTGCCAGCAGTGGGGGACTAGCGGGACCAGATACGCAGTATTTT.

J is TRBJ1-4 and V is TRBV30, with TRBD1 identical over 9 bases. Germline values: CDR1 GTSNPN, CDR2 SVGIG (reference sequence). This CDR3 is built from 15 residues. After removal of 3 bases from V and 7 bases from J, the junction contained 9 bases not matched to a gene. The CDR3 spells CAWSRRDRDTEKLFF. DNA of the CDR3: TGTGCCTGGAGCCGCCGGGACAGGGACACTGAAAAACTGTTTTTT.

This rearrangement joins TRBV5-5 to TRBJ2-5; TRBD1 agrees at 10 bases. The V gene end was trimmed by 2 bases and the J gene end by 4 bases; junction bases not matched to a gene: 5. Germline V lookup: CDR1 SGHKS, CDR2 YYEKEE (reference sequence). This CDR3 comprises 15 residues. The CDR3 region has the DNA TGTGCCAGCAGCTTACGGACAGGGGGAGGAGAGACCCAGTACTTC. It is translated as CASSLRTGGGETQYF.

Concerning this clone: The same CDR3 is also encoded by other DNA sequences in this sample. V and J are TRBV18 and TRBJ2-3; the match to TRBD2 covers 12 bases. Germline V CDR1 and CDR2: KGHSH, LQKENI. The CDR3 totals 16 residues. Trimming removed 2 bases from V and 1 base from J; junction bases left unmatched: 1. CDR3 sequence: CASSPRTSGGTDTQYF. Written as DNA, the CDR3 is TGTGCCAGCTCACCAAGGACTAGCGGGGGCACAGATACGCAGTATTTT.

V is TRBV11-3 and J is TRBJ1-3; D remains ambiguous. Germline V gives CDR1 SGHNT, CDR2 YENEEA. The CDR3 has 15 residues. Trimming removed 0 bases at V and 0 bases at J, with 6 bases between. CDR3 in amino acids: CASSLDPSSGNTIYF. The CDR3, as DNA: TGTGCCAGCAGCTTAGACCCAAGCTCTGGAAACACCATATATTTT.

Here the CDR3 reads CASSAAADSNYGYTF. CDR3 bases: TGTGCCAGCAGCGCAGCCGCGGACAGCAACTATGGCTACACCTTC. The J gene is TRBJ1-2, the V gene TRBV5-4, with a possible D match to TRBD1 (6 bases). The germline gives CDR1 SGHNT, CDR2 YYREEE (reference sequence). CDR3 length equals 15 residues. Trimming removed 4 bases from V and 2 bases from J, with 15 bases in between.

This chain uses TRBV18 with TRBJ1-1; tentatively, D is TRBD1 (5 bases). The CDR3 extends over 12 amino acids. CDR1 is KGHSH and CDR2 is LQKENI in the germline V gene. The V end lost 2 bases, the J end lost 11 bases, and 12 bases lay between the germline ends. The CDR3 DNA is TGTGCCAGCTCACCATTGGACGGGGGGGCTTTCTTT. Its protein is CASSPLDGGAFF.

The chain uses TRBV30 and TRBJ1-2; a weak D match, TRBD1 (5 bases). V lost 2 bases, J lost 4 bases, and 17 bases lay in between. The CDR3 runs to 15 residues. CDR1 is GTSNPN and CDR2 is SVGIG in the germline V gene (reference sequence). Here the CDR3 DNA reads TGTGCCTGGAGTTTCGGTCCAGGGAGGTCCTATGGCTACACCTTC. This gives the protein CAWSFGPGRSYGYTF.

The V and J genes are TRBV6-1 and TRBJ2-7; the D gene is possibly TRBD1 (6 bases). Germline-derived CDR1 and CDR2 are MNHNS and SASEGT. The CDR3 totals 16 residues. Deletions cut 1 base from V and 2 bases from J, with 15 bases between. CDR3 nucleotides: TGTGCCAGCAGTGAAGGGACCCAGGGGATTCCCTACGAGCAGTACTTC. Protein product: CASSEGTQGIPYEQYF.